The 27 T cell receptor beta chains listed next were all sequenced from one sample in a study of technical replicates of blood from a few donors. Libraries were prepared by immunoSEQ multiplex PCR; TCRdb keeps only in-frame clonotypes and omits some of them. The table lists roughly 80,000 clones, roughly 95% of them singletons. Sequenced material: T cells isolated from PBMCs. Receptors were obtained from a human donor in good health.

CDR3 amino acids: CASSQTPSPSGRYEQFF. For the CDR3, the DNA is TGCGCCAGCAGCCAGACCCCTTCGCCTAGCGGGAGGTATGAGCAGTTCTTC. The chain employs TRBV4-1 and TRBJ2-1, with 11 nucleotides matching TRBD2. CDR3 length: 17 residues. The germline CDR1 and CDR2 sequences are MGHRA and YSYEKL. The junction had 12 bases not matched to a gene; V was cut back by 3 bases and J by 8 bases.

V usage is TRBV2 and J usage is TRBJ2-2; D is undetermined. Trimming removed 5 bases at V and 6 bases at J, with 13 bases between. CDR3 size: 14 residues. Germline-derived CDR1 and CDR2 are SNHLY and FYNNEI. CDR3 DNA: TGTGCCAGCAGTCCCCCCCAGGTTTCCGGGGAGCTGTTTTTT. Amino acid sequence: CASSPPQVSGELFF.

This chain connects TRBV28 to TRBJ1-4; 10 bases fit TRBD1. Germline V gene data show CDR1 as MDHEN and CDR2 as SYDVKM. V gave up 4 bases and J gave up 5 bases; unmatched junction bases: 7. The CDR3 is made up of 16 amino acids. Here the CDR3 DNA reads TGTGCCAGCAGTTCACCCAGGACAGGGGGGAATGAAAAACTGTTTTTT. Encoded protein: CASSSPRTGGNEKLFF.

The genes are TRBV28 and TRBJ2-5; D is uncertain. Germline loops: CDR1 MDHEN, CDR2 SYDVKM. The V gene lost 5 bases and the J gene lost 2 bases, with 15 bases spanning the gap. The CDR3 is 15 amino acids. CDR3 amino acids: CASSESIHFQETQYF. The CDR3 nucleotides read TGTGCCAGCAGTGAGTCCATCCACTTTCAAGAGACCCAGTACTTC.

This chain links TRBV6-6 with TRBJ1-5; D remains ambiguous. V lost 6 bases, J lost 6 bases, and 9 bases lay in between. Per germline, CDR1 MNHNY and CDR2 SVGAGI (reference sequence). CDR3 length: 12 amino acids. The CDR3 here is CASSRTTQPQHF. The CDR3 DNA reads as TGTGCCAGCAGCCGTACAACTCAGCCCCAGCATTTT.

The chain couples TRBV30 to TRBJ1-3; D remains ambiguous. The germline CDR1 and CDR2 sequences are GTSNPN and SVGIG (reference sequence). V lost 2 bases and J 6 bases, leaving 5 bases between the germline ends. There are 11 residues in the CDR3. The CDR3 DNA is TGTGCCTGGAGTACAGAAAACACCATATATTTT. This sequence encodes CAWSTENTIYF.

This chain links TRBV6-5 with TRBJ1-2; D might be TRBD1 (6 bases). The V gene lost 1 base and the J gene lost 6 bases, with 18 bases spanning the gap. Germline V CDR1 and CDR2: MNHEY, SVGAGI. The CDR3 extends over 16 amino acids. CDR3 region: CASSYYGGVAGDGYTF. CDR3 coding DNA: TGTGCCAGCAGTTACTATGGGGGCGTAGCAGGGGATGGCTACACCTTC.

The table lists this clone with a count of one. This chain connects TRBV6-5 to TRBJ1-3, with unresolved D. The V gene lost 4 bases and the J gene lost 0 bases, with 7 bases spanning the gap. The germline CDR1 and CDR2 sequences are MNHEY and SVGAGI. The CDR3 is 14 residues long. The CDR3 region has the DNA TGTGCCAGCAGTTTCGGGAGCTCTGGAAACACCATATATTTT. Translating gives CASSFGSSGNTIYF.

The rearrangement links TRBV19 to TRBJ1-5; D gene unclear. Per the germline V gene, CDR1 is LNHDA and CDR2 is SQIVND (reference sequence). With 2 bases removed from V and 7 bases from J, the gap between germline ends came to 9 bases. The CDR3 extends over 13 amino acids. CDR3 nucleotides: TGTGCCAGTAGTATATCGGTCAACCAGCCCCAGCATTTT. Translating gives CASSISVNQPQHF. The entire variable domain, with the rest obtained from reference TRBV19 and TRBJ1-5, is as follows: DGGITQSPKYLFRKEGQNVTLSCEQNLNHDAMYWYRQDPGQGLRLIYYSQIVNDFQKGDIAEGYSVSREKKESFPLTVTSAQKNPTAFYLCASSISVNQPQHFGDGTRLSIL.

This chain joins TRBV29-1 and TRBJ2-1, with a tentative D call TRBD1 (5 bases). Trimming stripped 4 bases from V and 6 bases from J, with 10 bases between. From germline, CDR1 is SQVTM and CDR2 ANQGSEA. The CDR3 loop spans 12 amino acids. The CDR3 region has the DNA TGCAGCGTTGGGGCAGGGATCAATGAGCAGTTCTTC. Protein: CSVGAGINEQFF.

V gene TRBV13 combines with J gene TRBJ1-1; TRBD1 aligns across 9 bases. V gave up 5 bases and J gave up 1 base; unmatched junction bases: 11. Germline lookup yields CDR1 PRHDT and CDR2 FYEKMQ (reference sequence). The CDR3 loop spans 17 amino acids. The CDR3 DNA follows: TGTGCCAGCAGCCCATGGGACAGGGTCGCGGGGAACACTGAAGCTTTCTTT. Protein sequence: CASSPWDRVAGNTEAFF.

The chain links TRBV14 to TRBJ1-5; D perhaps matches TRBD1 (6 bases). Looked up from germline, CDR1 is SGHDN and CDR2 is FVKESK. The CDR3 has 15 amino acids. Trimming shortened V by 1 base and J by 5 bases, and 12 bases separated the two germline ends. The CDR3 protein is CASSQVGRGDQPQHF. The CDR3 DNA is TGTGCCAGCAGCCAAGTGGGGAGGGGGGATCAGCCCCAGCATTTT.

The chain is built from TRBV5-4 and TRBJ1-2; no clear D. The V and J ends lost 5 bases and 4 bases respectively, with 21 bases between them. The CDR3 runs 16 residues. CDR1 is SGHNT and CDR2 is YYREEE in the germline V gene (reference sequence). The CDR3 protein is CASSSLFPGKGYGYTF. DNA of the CDR3: TGTGCCAGCAGTTCTTTATTCCCGGGAAAAGGCTATGGCTACACCTTC.

J is TRBJ2-7 and V is TRBV4-2; possible D gene TRBD1, 6 bases. Germline loops: CDR1 LGHNA, CDR2 YNFKEQ. V was cut by 4 bases and J by 0 bases, with 13 bases left in between. This CDR3 spans 15 amino acids. In nucleotides, the CDR3 is TGTGCCAGCAGCCCCGGACAGTTGAGCTCCTACGAGCAGTACTTC. Its translation: CASSPGQLSSYEQYF.

V gene TRBV6-6 combines with J gene TRBJ2-1, with 9 nucleotides matching TRBD1. V lost 8 bases and J lost 9; bases outside the gene matches: 5. There are 12 residues in the CDR3. Germline V gene data show CDR1 as MNHNY and CDR2 as SVGAGI (reference sequence). The CDR3 reads CASATGGSEQFF. The CDR3 coding sequence is TGTGCCAGCGCCACAGGGGGCTCTGAGCAGTTCTTC.

CDR3 in DNA: TGCGCCAGCAGCCACCCACCGGGACACGGAAATAGCAATCAGCCCCAGCATTTT. Its translation is CASSHPPGHGNSNQPQHF. The chain links TRBV4-1 to TRBJ1-5, with a possible D match to TRBD1 (6 bases). The V end was cut by 3 bases, the J end by 0 bases, with 18 bases between. The germline gives CDR1 MGHRA, CDR2 YSYEKL. The CDR3 extends over 18 amino acids.

This clone was found a few times. V usage is TRBV5-5 and J usage is TRBJ1-2; 7 bases map to TRBD1. This CDR3 has 12 amino acids. Germline assignment: CDR1 SGHKS and CDR2 YYEKEE (reference sequence). Trimming cost V 4 bases and J 4 bases; bases outside gene matches: 1. The DNA for the CDR3 is TGTGCCAGCAGCAGACAGGGCTATGGCTACACCTTC. This encodes CASSRQGYGYTF.

This rearrangement joins TRBV10-3 to TRBJ2-7; 11 bases line up with TRBD2. The junction had 5 bases not matched to a gene; V was cut back by 3 bases and J by 1 base. The CDR3 has 16 residues. Germline CDR1 and CDR2: ENHRY and SYGVKD. The chain's CDR3 is CAISELAGARSYEQYF. For the CDR3, the DNA is TGTGCCATCAGTGAACTAGCGGGAGCAAGGTCCTACGAGCAGTACTTC.

This chain joins TRBV6-1 and TRBJ2-3; TRBD2 matches at 9 bases. Trimming at V came to 9 bases and at J to 1 base, leaving 5 bases not matched to a gene. CDR3 length equals 14 residues. Germline lookup yields CDR1 MNHNS and CDR2 SASEGT. The CDR3 nucleotides read TGTGCCAGTCGTAGGACTAGCGGCACAGATACGCAGTATTTT. As protein: CASRRTSGTDTQYF.

This chain joins TRBV5-1 and TRBJ2-4; 14 bases match TRBD2. J lost 5 bases, V lost 0 bases, and 1 base had no gene match. From germline, CDR1 is SGHRS and CDR2 YFSETQ. The CDR3 has 16 amino acids. The CDR3 DNA reads TGCGCCAGCAGCTTGGGGACTAGCGGGAGGCAAAACATTCAGTACTTC. Its protein is CASSLGTSGRQNIQYF.

This chain connects TRBV7-2 to TRBJ2-1; no clear D. The V gene's germline CDR1 is SGHTA and CDR2 FQGNSA. V lost 3 bases, J lost 4 bases, and 7 bases lay in between. The CDR3 is made up of 13 amino acids. The CDR3 protein is CASSFNGYNEQFF. The CDR3 coding sequence is TGTGCCAGCAGCTTCAACGGGTACAATGAGCAGTTCTTC.

The chain links TRBV11-3 to TRBJ2-1; the match to TRBD1 covers 10 bases. The germline V gene has CDR1 SGHNT and CDR2 YENEEA. V lost 5 bases and J lost 9; bases outside the gene matches: 7. The CDR3 is 14 residues long. CDR3 residues: CASSNPGQGSEQFF. CDR3 DNA sequence: TGTGCCAGCAGCAATCCGGGACAGGGGAGTGAGCAGTTCTTC.

The rearrangement links TRBV30 to TRBJ1-1; the match to TRBD1 covers 7 bases. The CDR3 contains 15 residues. In germline, CDR1 is GTSNPN, CDR2 SVGIG (reference sequence). The V and J ends lost 1 base and 4 bases, in that order; junction bases with no gene match: 9. For the CDR3, the DNA is TGTGCCTGGAGTGAAACACTACAGGGGAGCACTGAAGCTTTCTTT. It translates to CAWSETLQGSTEAFF.

This chain joins TRBV27 and TRBJ1-1, with 9 nucleotides matching TRBD1. This CDR3 comprises 14 residues. Germline CDR1 reads MNHEY; CDR2 reads SMNVEV (reference sequence). With 5 bases clipped from V and 5 bases from J, the junction kept 6 bases outside the gene matches. The CDR3 DNA follows: TGTGCCAGCAGTCTTAACAGGGGGCGGACTGAAGCTTTCTTT. This sequence encodes CASSLNRGRTEAFF.

V and J are TRBV12-1 and TRBJ2-3; TRBD2, the table's D call, was not compared with the DNA. TRBV12-1 is given as a pseudogene. The CDR3 has 16 residues. CDR3 sequence (DNA): TGTGCCAGCAGCTTTGCGGGGACTAGCGGTGCAGATACGCAGTATTTT. This codes for CASSFAGTSGADTQYF.

J is TRBJ1-2 and V is TRBV6-1; perhaps TRBD1 as D (6 bases). CDR3 size: 16 residues. CDR1 MNHNS and CDR2 SASEGT come from the germline V gene. With 0 bases removed from V and 6 bases from J, the gap between germline ends came to 17 bases. This CDR3 reads CASSEAVNRASDGYTF. CDR3 sequence (DNA): TGTGCCAGCAGTGAAGCAGTTAACAGGGCCAGTGATGGCTACACCTTC.

This rearrangement joins TRBV5-6 to TRBJ1-2, with D maybe TRBD1 (6 bases). There are 15 residues in the CDR3. Trimming removed 0 bases at V and 5 bases at J, with 14 bases between. CDR1 SGHDT and CDR2 YYEEEE come from the germline V gene. CDR3 in DNA: TGTGCCAGCAGCTTGGGCAGGGGCGCCAGGTATGGCTACACCTTC. Translating gives CASSLGRGARYGYTF.